Listed below are T cell receptor beta chains from one sample, sequenced in a study of memory B cells and T cells in multiple sclerosis. Repertoires were generated with immunoSEQ multiplex PCR, while TCRdb's copy carries only in-frame clones and drops some. Of 46,000 or so clones listed, 82% are singletons. Their specific antigens are unknown. Sequencing was carried out using PBMCs from blood kept in culture. These receptors came from a human donor with multiple sclerosis. CDR3s include the opening cysteine and the closing phenylalanine or tryptophan. The D gene is left open where the match is weak. Rows give clone size only sometimes, using once, few, many, or a class for an expanded clone.

d_gene,abundance,v_gene,j_gene,CDR3aa,CDR3nt
NA,few,TRBV7-2,TRBJ1-3,CASSSHSFSGNTIYF,TGTGCCAGCAGCTCTCACAGTTTCTCTGGAAACACCATATATTTT
NA,NA,TRBV9,TRBJ1-1,CASSPLDDTEAFF,TGTGCCAGCAGCCCCCTCGATGATACTGAAGCTTTCTTT
NA,NA,TRBV7-2,TRBJ1-1,CASSPTPAEAFF,TGTGCCAGCAGCCCCACCCCGGCTGAAGCTTTCTTT
NA,NA,TRBV6-6,TRBJ1-2,CASSFGQGSYGYTF,TGTGCCAGCAGTTTCGGGCAGGGAAGCTATGGCTACACCTTC
TRBD1,NA,TRBV14,TRBJ2-7,CASRVTGGYEQYF,TGTGCCAGCAGAGTGACAGGGGGCTACGAGCAGTACTTC
TRBD1,NA,TRBV5-4,TRBJ2-7,CASSFDRGSYEQYF,TGTGCCAGCAGCTTTGACAGGGGCTCCTACGAGCAGTACTTC
NA,NA,TRBV5-6,TRBJ1-2,CASSHTPTDRYGYTF,TGTGCCAGCAGCCATACTCCGACGGATAGGTATGGCTACACCTTC
NA,NA,TRBV19,TRBJ2-6,CASSPVGSGANVLTF,TGTGCCAGTAGCCCCGTTGGCTCTGGGGCCAACGTCCTGACTTTC
TRBD1,NA,TRBV5-1,TRBJ2-1,CASSLLTPGQAYNEQFF,TGCGCCAGCAGCTTGCTTACCCCGGGACAGGCCTACAATGAGCAGTTCTTC
TRBD1,NA,TRBV7-9,TRBJ1-1,CASSSRTGMNTEAFF,TGTGCCAGCAGCTCCCGGACAGGGATGAACACTGAAGCTTTCTTT
NA,NA,TRBV5-4,TRBJ2-4,CASSLGPPGPGLDIQYF,TGTGCCAGCAGCTTGGGTCCCCCGGGCCCTGGCTTAGACATTCAGTACTTC
NA,NA,TRBV4-1,TRBJ1-2,CASSQDRAGNYGYTF,TGCGCCAGCAGCCAAGATCGGGCGGGAAACTATGGCTACACCTTC
TRBD1,NA,TRBV5-8,TRBJ1-6,CASSSGGQGYNSPLHF,TGTGCCAGCAGCTCGGGCGGACAGGGCTATAATTCACCCCTCCACTTT
NA,NA,TRBV11-2,TRBJ2-5,CASSAGTEETQYF,TGTGCCAGCAGCGCCGGGACGGAAGAGACCCAGTACTTC
NA,NA,TRBV5-1,TRBJ2-2,CASSLASSAGELFF,TGCGCCAGCAGCTTGGCCTCGAGCGCCGGGGAGCTGTTTTTT
NA,NA,TRBV30,TRBJ2-1,CAWGLGSSYNEQFF,TGTGCCTGGGGGCTTGGAAGCTCCTACAATGAGCAGTTCTTC